One sample yielded the 11 T cell receptor beta chains listed below, sequenced in a study of blood T cell repertoires in COVID-19 (dated by TCRdb to 2020 to 2022). Library preparation used the immunoSEQ multiplex PCR assay. TCRdb's version of the immuneACCESS table is confined to in-frame rearrangements and falls short of the full clone set. An unresolved V gene accounts for under half of the shortfall where checked; the remainder is of unknown origin. The sample contains some 20,000 clones, approximately 83% of them found a single time. The leading ten clones occupy around 5.6% of the sample. Sequencing was done on a sample of peripheral blood. The source is a human donor in a cohort sampled during active COVID-19.

The V and J genes are TRBV27 and TRBJ2-5, with D uncertain. Per germline, CDR1 MNHEY and CDR2 SMNVEV (reference sequence). The CDR3 contains 14 residues. V lost 7 bases to trimming and J lost 4 bases, with 16 bases between them. CDR3 residues: CASNTVSFGETQYF. CDR3 bases: TGTGCCAGCAACACCGTCAGTTTTGGAGAGACCCAGTACTTC.

The V call is TRBV11-1, the J call TRBJ2-7; 7 positions match TRBD2. The V segment lost 2 bases and the J segment 2 bases; nucleotides outside the gene matches: 6. CDR3 length: 15 amino acids. Germline V gene data show CDR1 as SGHAT and CDR2 as FQDESV (reference sequence). The CDR3 DNA sequence: TGTGCCAGCAGCTTACTCGCGGGAGCTCCCTACGAGCAGTACTTC. Translated: CASSLLAGAPYEQYF.

This chain joins TRBV5-4 and TRBJ2-2; TRBD1 agrees at 9 bases. The CDR3 covers 16 residues. The trim removed 4 bases at V and 3 bases at J, leaving 7 bases unmatched. Germline CDR1 and CDR2: SGHNT and YYREEE (reference sequence). The CDR3 loop reads CASSTGTGRDTGELFF. CDR3 nucleotides: TGTGCCAGCAGCACTGGGACAGGGCGCGACACCGGGGAGCTGTTTTTT.

V is TRBV10-3 and J is TRBJ1-2; TRBD1 agrees at 9 bases. Germline V CDR1 and CDR2: ENHRY, SYGVKD. V dropped 2 bases and J dropped 4; count of bases not matched to a gene: 2. The CDR3 has 14 amino acids. CDR3 sequence (DNA): TGTGCCATCAGTGAGCTACAGGGGGCCTATGGCTACACCTTC. It specifies CAISELQGAYGYTF.

V is TRBV4-3 and J is TRBJ2-3, with 14 positions matching TRBD2. CDR1 is LGHNA and CDR2 is YSLEER in the germline V gene. The trim removed 3 bases at V and 6 bases at J, leaving 11 bases unmatched. CDR3 length equals 18 residues. The CDR3 sequence is CASSQFNAGTSGSDTQYF. CDR3 sequence (DNA): TGCGCCAGCAGCCAGTTCAACGCCGGGACTAGCGGGAGTGATACGCAGTATTTT.

In this sample, this clone is medium-sized (0.01 to 0.1%). The J gene is TRBJ2-1, the V gene TRBV4-2; 8 nucleotides match TRBD2. Germline CDR1 reads LGHNA; CDR2 reads YNFKEQ. Trimming cost V 0 bases and J 6 bases; bases outside gene matches: 7. The CDR3 runs to 16 residues. The CDR3 here is CASSQESGRGGNEQFF. The CDR3 region has the DNA TGTGCCAGCAGCCAAGAAAGCGGGAGAGGGGGCAATGAGCAGTTCTTC.

This clone occurred once. The chain employs TRBV19 and TRBJ2-3, with TRBD1 matching 7 bases. CDR3 length: 14 amino acids. The germline CDR1 and CDR2 sequences are LNHDA and SQIVND (reference sequence). V was pared by 10 bases and J by 4 bases, with 11 bases of the junction left unmatched. The CDR3 reads CATSVQGFPDTQYF. DNA for the CDR3: TGTGCCACTTCGGTACAGGGGTTTCCAGATACGCAGTATTTT.

V gene TRBV27 combines with J gene TRBJ2-3; 11 bases match TRBD2. There are 16 residues in the CDR3. With V trimmed by 5 bases and J by 0 bases, 4 bases remained unmatched. Germline values: CDR1 MNHEY, CDR2 SMNVEV (reference sequence). As DNA, the CDR3 is TGTGCCAGCAGTCCCTTAGCGGGAGGGAGCACAGATACGCAGTATTTT. Its protein product is CASSPLAGGSTDTQYF.

CDR3 sequence reads: CASSPIMNEQFF. CDR3 in DNA: TGTGCCAGCTCACCAATAATGAATGAGCAGTTCTTC. The rearrangement joins TRBV18 to TRBJ2-1, with unresolved D. The CDR3 is 12 amino acids. The V gene lost 2 bases and the J gene lost 7 bases, with 6 bases spanning the gap. Per germline, CDR1 KGHSH and CDR2 LQKENI.

The chain carries TRBV14 and TRBJ2-7, with 8 bases aligning to TRBD1. CDR3 length: 13 amino acids. Germline CDR1 SGHDN, CDR2 FVKESK. The V gene end was trimmed by 4 bases and the J gene end by 2 bases; junction bases not matched to a gene: 1. CDR3 protein: CASSLDRAYEQYF. In DNA, the CDR3 is TGTGCCAGCAGCCTGGACAGGGCCTACGAGCAGTACTTC.

The chain combines TRBV7-2 with TRBJ2-1; D may be TRBD2 (6 bases). Between the trimmed V and J ends, which lost 8 bases and 6 bases, there was a span of 17 bases. CDR3 length: 14 amino acids. CDR1 is SGHTA and CDR2 is FQGNSA in the germline V gene. The CDR3 DNA is TGTGCCAGCGTTCGACTAGTGGTGGCCAATGAGCAGTTCTTC. Its protein is CASVRLVVANEQFF.